A single sample is the source of the 8 T cell receptor beta chains below, sequenced in a study of cytomegalovirus exposure and HLA in healthy donors. Both 60 Vbeta primers and 13 Jbeta primers went into the PCR. Assay: immunoSEQ multiplex PCR; the TCRdb copy retains only in-frame clones and omits some. The repertoire holds some 190,000 clones, with about 81% as singletons. Sequencing was performed on PBMCs. The receptors were sampled from a man aged 35 to 55 in good health and CMV-seronegative.

This rearrangement joins TRBV4-3 to TRBJ1-2; D is undetermined. V was shortened by 4 bases and J by 2 bases, with 11 bases between the two germline ends. In germline, CDR1 is LGHNA, CDR2 YSLEER. The CDR3 runs 14 residues. The CDR3 is CASSPSVRNYGYTF. The CDR3 region has the DNA TGCGCCAGCAGCCCGTCGGTCAGGAACTATGGCTACACCTTC.

The chain combines TRBV28 with TRBJ1-1; tentatively, D is TRBD1 (5 bases). V was clipped by 9 bases and J by 4 bases, with 12 bases between them. CDR1 is MDHEN, CDR2 SYDVKM, per germline. The CDR3 has 12 amino acids. The CDR3 DNA reads TGTGCCAGTGGTAGGGGTAGCACTGAAGCTTTCTTT. Its translation: CASGRGSTEAFF.

V gene TRBV19 combines with J gene TRBJ1-1; tentatively, D is TRBD1 (6 bases). The length of the CDR3 is 13 residues. The germline V gene encodes CDR1 LNHDA and CDR2 SQIVND (reference sequence). V was pared by 6 bases and J by 1 base, with 9 bases between. CDR3 DNA sequence: TGTGCCAGTAGACAGGGATCGAACACTGAAGCTTTCTTT. Translated: CASRQGSNTEAFF. Full variable domain (outside the CDR3, taken from reference TRBV19 and TRBJ1-1): DGGITQSPKYLFRKEGQNVTLSCEQNLNHDAMYWYRQDPGQGLRLIYYSQIVNDFQKGDIAEGYSVSREKKESFPLTVTSAQKNPTAFYLCASRQGSNTEAFFGQGTRLTVV.

The chain employs TRBV7-2 and TRBJ2-3; the D is unclear. Per germline, CDR1 SGHTA and CDR2 FQGNSA. Trimming took off 5 bases at V and 3 bases at J, with 12 bases between the two ends. This CDR3 comprises 14 residues. The CDR3 is CASSPRRVTDTQYF. In DNA, the CDR3 is TGTGCCAGCAGCCCACGTCGGGTAACAGATACGCAGTATTTT.

The chain couples TRBV6-5 to TRBJ2-7, with 7 positions matching TRBD1. Germline loops: CDR1 MNHEY, CDR2 SVGAGI. V lost 4 bases and J lost 1; bases outside the gene matches: 10. CDR3 size: 16 residues. This chain's CDR3 is CASSSSRQGLSYEQYF. The CDR3 region has the DNA TGTGCCAGCAGTTCCTCGCGACAGGGCCTATCCTACGAGCAGTACTTC.

The gene calls are TRBV7-2 and TRBJ2-6, with 9 bases aligning to TRBD2. This CDR3 spans 17 amino acids. With 2 bases clipped from V and 3 bases from J, the junction kept 5 bases outside the gene matches. Germline V gives CDR1 SGHTA, CDR2 FQGNSA. CDR3: CASSLTLAGVGANVLTF. CDR3 nucleotides: TGTGCCAGCAGCTTAACCTTAGCGGGAGTTGGGGCCAACGTCCTGACTTTC.

The gene calls are TRBV6-5 and TRBJ2-5, with 10 positions matching TRBD1. Germline-derived CDR1 and CDR2 are MNHEY and SVGAGI. There are 14 residues in the CDR3. J lost 2 bases, V lost 7 bases, and 4 bases had no gene match. The CDR3 loop is CASTDRGWQETQYF. CDR3 in DNA: TGTGCCAGCACGGACAGGGGGTGGCAAGAGACCCAGTACTTC.

Concerning this clone itself: One junction end disagrees with the germline gene, perhaps due to a read error. The chain is built from TRBV7-2 and TRBJ2-4; a weak D match, TRBD1 (6 bases). The CDR3 has 16 residues. In germline, CDR1 is SGHTA, CDR2 FQGNSA. The CDR3 sequence is CASSHGTNLAKNIRYF. The CDR3 coding sequence is TGTGCCAGCAGCCACGGGACAAATCTAGCCAAAAACATTCGGTACTTC.